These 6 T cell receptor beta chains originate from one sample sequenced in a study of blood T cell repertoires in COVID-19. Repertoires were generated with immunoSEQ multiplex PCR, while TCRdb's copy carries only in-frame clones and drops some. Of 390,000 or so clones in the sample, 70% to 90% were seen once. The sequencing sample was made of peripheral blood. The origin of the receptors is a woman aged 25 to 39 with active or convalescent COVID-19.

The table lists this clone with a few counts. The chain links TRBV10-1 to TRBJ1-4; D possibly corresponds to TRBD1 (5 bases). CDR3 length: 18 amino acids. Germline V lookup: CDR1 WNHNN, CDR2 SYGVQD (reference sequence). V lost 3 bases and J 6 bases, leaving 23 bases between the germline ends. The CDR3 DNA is TGCGCCAGCAGTGAAAACATGAACCGGGGGACGTCGGATGAAAAACTGTTTTTT. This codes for CASSENMNRGTSDEKLFF.

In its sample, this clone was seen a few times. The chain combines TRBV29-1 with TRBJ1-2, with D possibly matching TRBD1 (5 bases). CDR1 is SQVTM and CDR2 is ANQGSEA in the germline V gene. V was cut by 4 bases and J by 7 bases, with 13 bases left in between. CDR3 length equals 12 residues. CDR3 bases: TGCAGCGTTGGGGACTGGGGCGGTGGCTACACCTTC. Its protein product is CSVGDWGGGYTF.

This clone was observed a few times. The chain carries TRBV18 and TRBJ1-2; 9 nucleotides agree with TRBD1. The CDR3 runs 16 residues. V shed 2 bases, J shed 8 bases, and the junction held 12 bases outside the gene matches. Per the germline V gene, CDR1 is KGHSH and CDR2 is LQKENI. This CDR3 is CASSPVPGQGMEGYTF. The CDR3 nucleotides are TGTGCCAGCTCACCAGTCCCGGGACAGGGAATGGAGGGCTACACCTTC.

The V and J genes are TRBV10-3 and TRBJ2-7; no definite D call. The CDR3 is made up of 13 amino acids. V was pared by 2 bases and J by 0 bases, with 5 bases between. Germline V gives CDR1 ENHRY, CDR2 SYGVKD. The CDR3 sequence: CAISETVSYEQYF. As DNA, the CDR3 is TGTGCCATCAGTGAGACAGTCTCCTACGAGCAGTACTTC.

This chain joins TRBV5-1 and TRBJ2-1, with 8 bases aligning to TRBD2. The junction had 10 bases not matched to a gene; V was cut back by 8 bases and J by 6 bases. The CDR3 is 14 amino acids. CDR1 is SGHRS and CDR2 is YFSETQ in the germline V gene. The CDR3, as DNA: TGCGCCAGTAAGGGAACCGGGACTAGCAATGAGCAGTTCTTC. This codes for CASKGTGTSNEQFF.

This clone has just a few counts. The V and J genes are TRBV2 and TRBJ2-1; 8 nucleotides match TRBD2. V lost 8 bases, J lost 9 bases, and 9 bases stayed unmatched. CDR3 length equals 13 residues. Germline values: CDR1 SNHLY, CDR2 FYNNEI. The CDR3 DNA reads TGTGCCAGCTCTATAAAGCGGGAGACTGAGCAGTTCTTC. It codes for CASSIKRETEQFF.